These 32 T cell receptor beta chains share one sample of origin, sequenced in a study of Graves' ophthalmopathy and Graves' hyperthyroidism. As the template, RNA transcripts were used to amplify TCR beta CDR3 regions. Scientists carried out first-round RT-PCR using HTBI primers and then a second-round multiplex PCR. TCRdb analysed the multiplex PCR reads with MiXCR anew, one entry per CDR3 protein. The data show under 350,000 distinct CDR3 sequences, roughly a sixth seen once. The sequenced sample was peripheral blood. The receptors shown here come from an adult man with Graves' ophthalmopathy.

This clonotype was seen ten or more times. The gene calls are TRBV11-2 and TRBJ1-5, with 7 bases identical to TRBD1. Germline lookup yields CDR1 SGHAT and CDR2 FQNNGV. V lost 5 bases, J lost 8 bases, and 6 bases stayed unmatched. The length of the CDR3 is 13 residues. In DNA, the CDR3 is TGTGCCAGCAGCAGGGACAGAGGGGAGCCCCAGCATTTT. Residues: CASSRDRGEPQHF. Based on the CDR3 plus reference TRBV11-2 and TRBJ1-5, the full variable domain is EAGVAQSPRYKIIEKRQSVAFWCNPISGHATLYWYQQILGQGPKLLIQFQNNGVVDDSQLPKDRFSAERLKGVDSTLKIQPAKLEDSAVYLCASSRDRGEPQHFGDGTRLSIL.

This clonotype was recorded at least ten times. The chain joins TRBV6-2 or TRBV6-3 to TRBJ2-7, with 10 positions matching TRBD1. The CDR3 is made up of 17 amino acids. V lost 5 bases and J lost 5; bases outside the gene matches: 15. The germline V gene has CDR1 MNHEY and CDR2 SVGEGT. As DNA, the CDR3 is TGTGCCAGCAGTAAAAGTCCCCCGGGACAGGGGCAGGACGAGCAGTACTTC. It is translated as CASSKSPPGQGQDEQYF.

This clonotype was observed many times. The J gene is TRBJ1-6, the V gene TRBV2; D remains unclear. The V gene's germline CDR1 is SNHLY and CDR2 FYNNEI. The CDR3 is 16 residues long. Trimming stripped 8 bases from V and 9 bases from J, with 23 bases between. In DNA form, the CDR3 reads TGTGCCAGCGCCCTCCGAGGAGGACGCTCGGCTTCACCCCTCCACTTT. It translates to CASALRGGRSASPLHF.

This clonotype occurred many times. The genes are TRBV6-1 and TRBJ1-2; D unresolved. This CDR3 spans 14 amino acids. V lost 2 bases and J 5 bases, leaving 12 bases between the germline ends. CDR1 is MNHNS, CDR2 SASEGT, per germline. CDR3 loop: CASSESPVPYGYTF. CDR3 nucleotide sequence: TGTGCCAGCAGTGAATCTCCTGTTCCTTATGGCTACACCTTC.

This clonotype was picked up many times. This chain connects TRBV20-1 to TRBJ2-2; D ambiguous. Germline V lookup: CDR1 DFQATT, CDR2 SNEGSKA (reference sequence). V was shortened by 5 bases and J by 5 bases, with 18 bases between the two germline ends. The CDR3 runs to 15 residues. CDR3 sequence reads: CSAENRKGQTGELFF. In nucleotides, the CDR3 is TGCAGTGCTGAAAACCGAAAAGGGCAAACCGGGGAGCTGTTTTTT.

This clonotype occurred many times. The chain links TRBV5-1 to TRBJ2-7; the D is unclear. The V end lost 0 bases, the J end lost 3 bases, and 16 bases lay between the germline ends. The CDR3 has 16 residues. Germline lookup yields CDR1 SGHRS and CDR2 YFSETQ. This CDR3 is CASSLESDPRYYEQYF. The CDR3 DNA reads TGCGCCAGCAGCTTGGAGTCGGATCCCAGGTACTACGAGCAGTACTTC.

This clonotype was counted many times. V gene TRBV4-2 combines with J gene TRBJ2-5, with D perhaps TRBD1 (5 bases). The CDR3 has 15 amino acids. Germline CDR1 reads LGHNA; CDR2 reads YNFKEQ. V lost 0 bases and J 0 bases, leaving 8 bases between the germline ends. As DNA, the CDR3 is TGTGCCAGCAGCCAAGAGTACAGGAACCAAGAGACCCAGTACTTC. This gives the protein CASSQEYRNQETQYF.

Ten or more counts support this clonotype. The rearrangement links TRBV6-1 to TRBJ1-2; maybe TRBD1 (5 bases). The germline V gene encodes CDR1 MNHNS and CDR2 SASEGT. The CDR3 loop spans 12 amino acids. The V and J ends lost 4 bases and 8 bases respectively, with 11 bases between them. The CDR3 is CASSAPWGGYTF. The CDR3 DNA follows: TGTGCCAGCAGTGCACCCTGGGGCGGCTACACCTTC.

This clonotype was counted at least ten times. This sequence joins TRBV20-1 and TRBJ1-1, with no clear D. CDR1 is DFQATT, CDR2 SNEGSKA, per germline (reference sequence). There are 13 residues in the CDR3. The V and J ends lost 7 bases and 0 bases respectively, with 12 bases between them. CDR3 coding DNA: TGCAGTGGACGGTGGTTCTTGAACACTGAAGCTTTCTTT. As protein: CSGRWFLNTEAFF.

This chain connects TRBV12-3 or TRBV12-4 to TRBJ1-1, with no clear D. Trimming shortened V by 7 bases and J by 1 base, and 13 bases separated the two germline ends. The CDR3 spans 14 residues. CDR3 bases: TGTGCCAGCACCGATAGGGCGGGGAACACTGAAGCTTTCTTT. Protein sequence: CASTDRAGNTEAFF.

This clonotype was seen many times. CDR3 loop: CASSLTGEKETQYF. The CDR3 DNA is TGTGCCAGCAGTTTGACGGGGGAGAAAGAGACCCAGTACTTC. This chain joins TRBV28 and TRBJ2-5; maybe TRBD2 (6 bases). The germline V and J ends were trimmed by 3 bases and 3 bases, with 11 bases remaining between them. Germline CDR1 MDHEN, CDR2 SYDVKM. The CDR3 length is 14 residues.

The sample holds many counts of this clonotype. This sequence joins TRBV7-3 and TRBJ1-1; D unclear. CDR1 and CDR2 (germline): SGHTA, FQGTGA. CDR3 size: 13 residues. The V gene lost 3 bases and the J gene lost 1 base, with 6 bases spanning the gap. The CDR3 loop is CASSFDTNTEAFF. The CDR3 DNA follows: TGTGCCAGCAGCTTTGACACGAACACTGAAGCTTTCTTT.

Ten or more counts support this clonotype. V and J are TRBV9 and TRBJ2-7; tentatively, D is TRBD2 (5 bases). The CDR3 totals 12 residues. The ends were cut back, 4 bases at V and 5 bases at J, with 10 bases in the middle. Germline-derived CDR1 and CDR2 are SGDLS and YYNGEE. The CDR3 nucleotides are TGTGCCAGCAGCCCGGGATTGCACGAGCAGTACTTC. It encodes CASSPGLHEQYF.

The table lists this clonotype with many counts. The chain carries TRBV6-2 or TRBV6-3 and TRBJ1-2; 8 bases are a match to TRBD1. This CDR3 is built from 18 residues. The germline V gene has CDR1 MNHEY and CDR2 SVGEGT. The junction had 13 bases not matched to a gene; V was cut back by 0 bases and J by 4 bases. The CDR3 region has the DNA TGTGCCAGCAGTTACTCGACCCCCGGGACAGGAGCCCCCTATGGCTACACCTTC. Protein: CASSYSTPGTGAPYGYTF.

V and J are TRBV28 and TRBJ2-7, with a possible D match to TRBD1 (6 bases). With 9 bases removed from V and 4 bases from J, the gap between germline ends came to 16 bases. CDR1 is MDHEN and CDR2 is SYDVKM in the germline V gene. This CDR3 region has 13 residues. The CDR3 is CASRQDLGYEQYF. The CDR3 nucleotides read TGTGCCAGTCGACAGGACCTTGGGTACGAGCAGTACTTC. Complete variable domain (other parts from reference TRBV28 and TRBJ2-7): DVKVTQSSRYLVKRTGEKVFLECVQDMDHENMFWYRQDPGLGLRLIYFSYDVKMKEKGDIPEGYSVSREKKERFSLILESASTNQTSMYLCASRQDLGYEQYFGPGTRLTVT.

This clonotype was observed many times. This chain joins TRBV7-2 and TRBJ2-7, with D possibly being TRBD1 or TRBD2 (5 bases each). Trimming shortened V by 5 bases and J by 0 bases, and 14 bases separated the two germline ends. The CDR3 is 15 residues long. Germline V gene data show CDR1 as SGHTA and CDR2 as FQGNSA. CDR3 amino acids: CASSRDGSSSYEQYF. Here the CDR3 DNA reads TGTGCCAGCAGCAGGGACGGATCGTCCTCCTACGAGCAGTACTTC.

In this sample, this clonotype turned up many times. The chain joins TRBV27 to TRBJ1-5; D ambiguous. Trimming pared 6 bases from V and 4 bases from J, leaving 10 bases between. The germline V gene has CDR1 MNHEY and CDR2 SMNVEV (reference sequence). CDR3 length: 13 amino acids. The CDR3 nucleotides are TGTGCCAGCAGAGGACGGGGAAATCAGCCCCAGCATTTT. It encodes CASRGRGNQPQHF.

The table lists this clonotype with many counts. CDR3 in amino acids: CASSLASGTGVNGYTF. The CDR3 nucleotides read TGTGCCAGCAGCTTAGCGTCCGGGACAGGGGTGAATGGCTACACCTTC. The genes are TRBV7-2 and TRBJ1-2, with TRBD1 identical over 10 bases. Germline CDR1 reads SGHTA; CDR2 reads FQGNSA. The CDR3 contains 16 residues. Trimming removed 0 bases from V and 6 bases from J; junction bases left unmatched: 7.

This clonotype was seen at least ten times. This sequence joins TRBV19 and TRBJ1-2, with TRBD1 identical over 9 bases. CDR1 LNHDA and CDR2 SQIVND come from the germline V gene (reference sequence). The V gene end was trimmed by 7 bases and the J gene end by 6 bases; junction bases not matched to a gene: 9. The CDR3 runs 14 residues. This CDR3 is CASKGTGIPNGYTF. Here the CDR3 DNA reads TGTGCCAGTAAGGGGACAGGGATCCCCAATGGCTACACCTTC.

This clonotype was counted at least ten times. This chain uses TRBV5-1 with TRBJ1-6; 7 bases fit TRBD1. This CDR3 has 13 amino acids. J gave up 13 bases and V 4 bases, and 8 bases lay outside the gene matches. In germline, CDR1 is SGHRS, CDR2 YFSETQ. CDR3 in DNA: TGCGCCAGCAGCCGACAGGGACGGACCCCCCTCCACTTT. Amino acids: CASSRQGRTPLHF.

This clonotype was seen ten or more times. The V gene is TRBV5-1, the J gene TRBJ2-5, with D uncertain. The length of the CDR3 is 15 residues. V was cut by 0 bases and J by 2 bases, with 11 bases left in between. Germline V lookup: CDR1 SGHRS, CDR2 YFSETQ. Here the CDR3 DNA reads TGCGCCAGCAGCTTGGAACTACTGAAACAAGAGACCCAGTACTTC. Its protein is CASSLELLKQETQYF. Together with reference TRBV5-1 and TRBJ2-5, the CDR3 gives the full variable domain: KAGVTQTPRYLIKTRGQQVTLSCSPISGHRSVSWYQQTPGQGLQFLFEYFSETQRNKGNFPGRFSGRQFSNSRSEMNVSTLELGDSALYLCASSLELLKQETQYFGPGTRLLVL.

This clonotype was recorded at least ten times. This chain's CDR3 is CASSTRQGSYEQYF. DNA for the CDR3: TGTGCCAGCAGCACCCGACAGGGTTCCTACGAGCAGTACTTC. The V and J genes are TRBV11-2 and TRBJ2-7; 7 bases match TRBD1. This CDR3 has 14 amino acids. Unmatched junction bases numbered 5, after V lost 5 bases and J lost 1 base. Per germline, CDR1 SGHAT and CDR2 FQNNGV.

The sample holds many counts of this clonotype. This chain uses TRBV12-3 or TRBV12-4 with TRBJ1-1; D is ambiguous. The CDR3 sequence is 13 residues long. V lost 6 bases, J lost 5 bases, and 13 bases lay in between. CDR3: CASSTSSGTEAFF. The CDR3 DNA reads TGTGCCAGCAGCACATCTTCGGGAACTGAAGCTTTCTTT.

The chain carries TRBV5-1 and TRBJ2-5; no clear D. V lost 4 bases, J lost 5 bases, and 12 bases lay in between. Germline CDR1 and CDR2: SGHRS and YFSETQ. CDR3 length: 13 amino acids. The CDR3, as DNA: TGCGCCAGCAGCCCCCGCCTAAAGGAGACCCAGTACTTC. This translates into CASSPRLKETQYF.

This clonotype was seen at least ten times. The V gene is TRBV20-1, the J gene TRBJ1-2; TRBD1 aligns across 8 bases. The CDR3 has 14 residues. The V and J ends lost 2 bases and 2 bases, in that order; junction bases with no gene match: 4. In germline, CDR1 is DFQATT, CDR2 SNEGSKA (reference sequence). In DNA form, the CDR3 reads TGCAGTGCTAGACGCAGGGGGCGGAACTATGGCTACACCTTC. It is translated as CSARRRGRNYGYTF.

There are many counts of this clonotype. The chain is built from TRBV7-3 and TRBJ1-6; 9 bases are shared with TRBD1. Unmatched junction bases numbered 3, after V lost 2 bases and J lost 7 bases. Germline assignment: CDR1 SGHTA and CDR2 FQGTGA. The CDR3 length is 15 residues. The CDR3 coding sequence is TGTGCCAGCAGCTTATCTGGGACAGGGAATTCACCCCTCCACTTT. It codes for CASSLSGTGNSPLHF. The whole variable domain, filled in from reference TRBV7-3 and TRBJ1-6, reads GAGVSQTPSNKVTEKGKYVELRCDPISGHTALYWYRQSLGQGPEFLIYFQGTGAADDSGLPNDRFFAVRPEGSVSTLKIQRTERGDSAVYLCASSLSGTGNSPLHFGNGTRLTVT.

Details on this clonotype: A much larger clone differs by one base, so this may be a read error. The CDR3 loop is CSSSYSSRTGRSGNTIYF. CDR3 nucleotides: TGTTCCAGCAGTTACTCAAGCCGGACAGGGCGCTCTGGAAACACCATATATTTT. The genes are TRBV6-2 or TRBV6-3 and TRBJ1-3; TRBD1 matches at 8 bases. CDR3 size: 18 residues. Germline lookup yields CDR1 MNHEY and CDR2 SVGEGT.

This clonotype was seen repeatedly, ten times or more. J is TRBJ2-7 and V is TRBV5-8, with D possibly TRBD2 on 5 matching bases. This CDR3 has 13 residues. CDR1 SGHTS and CDR2 YDEGEE come from the germline V gene. Trimming cost V 4 bases and J 2 bases, with 10 bases left between them. This CDR3 is CASSASGPYEQYF. The CDR3 coding sequence is TGTGCCAGCAGCGCCAGCGGCCCCTACGAGCAGTACTTC.

This clonotype showed up many times. This chain joins TRBV20-1 and TRBJ1-1; 8 bases are a match to TRBD1. This CDR3 comprises 17 residues. Germline lookup yields CDR1 DFQATT and CDR2 SNEGSKA (reference sequence). With 3 bases clipped from V and 1 base from J, the junction kept 13 bases outside the gene matches. DNA for the CDR3: TGCAGTGCTAGCCCGGACAGGGATCGGATAAGGAACACTGAAGCTTTCTTT. Its translation: CSASPDRDRIRNTEAFF.

The genes are TRBV6-2 or TRBV6-3 and TRBJ2-2; 9 bases fit TRBD2. CDR1 and CDR2 from the germline V gene are MNHEY and SVGEGT. V lost 6 bases and J lost 7; bases outside the gene matches: 0. This CDR3 spans 12 amino acids. This CDR3 is CASRAGGGELFF. The CDR3 nucleotides read TGTGCCAGCAGAGCGGGGGGCGGGGAGCTGTTTTTT.

The chain links TRBV9 to TRBJ2-7, with 8 bases identical to TRBD1. The CDR3 is 15 residues long. Germline V gives CDR1 SGDLS, CDR2 YYNGEE. Trimming cost V 0 bases and J 4 bases; bases outside gene matches: 6. CDR3 DNA: TGTGCCAGCAGCGTAGATGGGCAGGGGGCTTACGAGCAGTACTTC. The encoded protein is CASSVDGQGAYEQYF.

This clonotype was seen more than once but under ten times. The chain has TRBV5-1 and TRBJ2-7, with 10 bases matching TRBD2. The CDR3 loop spans 16 amino acids. V lost 4 bases to trimming and J lost 1 base; unmatched junction nucleotides: 8. Germline V gene sequence: CDR1 SGHRS, CDR2 YFSETQ. In DNA form, the CDR3 reads TGCGCCAGCAGCAGCGGACTAGCGGTAATTTCCTACGAGCAGTACTTC. Protein product: CASSSGLAVISYEQYF.